The sample holds many counts of the clone carrying this T cell receptor (beta chain). Its antigen is not identified. The sample originates from a study of human T cells and chemical hapten exposure. Background on the study: During the roughly 25-week study period, patients had diphenylcyclopropenone applied to the scalp every week. Study-level results: Against controls, expanded TCRs gave rise to significantly more large CDR3 similarity clusters.

Germline assignment: CDR1 SGHRS and CDR2 YFSETQ. The CDR3 loop spans 14 amino acids. V lost 2 bases to trimming and J lost 1 base, with 9 bases between them. TCRdb re-called the RACE reads through MiXCR, storing one row per CDR3 protein. This sample has 360,000 or so distinct CDR3 sequences, with about 6% found just once. Described time point: patch test 2, 6 weeks after DPC sensitization. Treatment described: therapeutic diphenylcyclopropenone sensitization with weekly scalp DPC. The genes are TRBV5-1 and TRBJ1-1; D call uncertain. This clonotype originated in a woman between 18 and 30 years old with alopecia areata. Some clones in this sample may be carry-over from other donors' samples. Here the sequenced sample was whole blood, taken in connection with sensitization to the hapten diphenylcyclopropenone (DPC). CDR3 protein: CASSFGDSNTEAFF. The DNA for the CDR3 is TGCGCCAGCAGCTTCGGGGATTCGAACACTGAAGCTTTCTTT. The variable domain in full, completed from reference TRBV5-1 and TRBJ1-1, reads KAGVTQTPRYLIKTRGQQVTLSCSPISGHRSVSWYQQTPGQGLQFLFEYFSETQRNKGNFPGRFSGRQFSNSRSEMNVSTLELGDSALYLCASSFGDSNTEAFFGQGTRLTVV.